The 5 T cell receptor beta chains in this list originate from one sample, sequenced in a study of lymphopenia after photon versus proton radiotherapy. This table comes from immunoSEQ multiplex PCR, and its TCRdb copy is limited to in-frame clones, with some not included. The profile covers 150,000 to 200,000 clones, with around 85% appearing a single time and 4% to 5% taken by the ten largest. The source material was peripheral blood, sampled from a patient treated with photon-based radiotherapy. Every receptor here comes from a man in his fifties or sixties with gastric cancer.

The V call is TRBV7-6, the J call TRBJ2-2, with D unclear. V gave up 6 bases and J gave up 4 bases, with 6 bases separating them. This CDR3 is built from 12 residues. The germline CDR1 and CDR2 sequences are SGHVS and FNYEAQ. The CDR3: CASRPATGELFF. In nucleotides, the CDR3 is TGTGCCAGCAGACCTGCCACCGGGGAGCTGTTTTTT. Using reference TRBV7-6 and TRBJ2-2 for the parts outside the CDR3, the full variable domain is GAGVSQSPRYKVTKRGQDVALRCDPISGHVSLYWYRQALGQGPEFLTYFNYEAQQDKSGLPNDRFSAERPEGSISTLTIQRTEQRDSAMYRCASRPATGELFFGEGSRLTVL.

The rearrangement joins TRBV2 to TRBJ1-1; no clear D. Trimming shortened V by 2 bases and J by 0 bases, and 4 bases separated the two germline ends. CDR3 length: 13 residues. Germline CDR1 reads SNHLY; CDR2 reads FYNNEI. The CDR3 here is CASSEKVNTEAFF. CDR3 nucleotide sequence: TGTGCCAGCAGTGAAAAGGTGAACACTGAAGCTTTCTTT.

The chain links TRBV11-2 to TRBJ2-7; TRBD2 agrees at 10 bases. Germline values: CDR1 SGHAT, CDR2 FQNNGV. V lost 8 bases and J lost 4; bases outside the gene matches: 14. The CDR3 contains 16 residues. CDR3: CASALGMASGSYEQYF. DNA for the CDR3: TGTGCCAGCGCACTGGGTATGGCTAGCGGGAGTTACGAGCAGTACTTC. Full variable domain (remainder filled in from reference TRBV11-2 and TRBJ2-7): EAGVAQSPRYKIIEKRQSVAFWCNPISGHATLYWYQQILGQGPKLLIQFQNNGVVDDSQLPKDRFSAERLKGVDSTLKIQPAKLEDSAVYLCASALGMASGSYEQYFGPGTRLTVT.

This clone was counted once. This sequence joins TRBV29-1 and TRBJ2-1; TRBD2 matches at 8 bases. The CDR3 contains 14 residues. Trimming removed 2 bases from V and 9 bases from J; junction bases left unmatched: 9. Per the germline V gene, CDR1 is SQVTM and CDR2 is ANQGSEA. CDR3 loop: CSVEPAGDRGEQFF. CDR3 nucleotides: TGCAGCGTTGAACCAGCGGGAGACCGGGGTGAGCAGTTCTTC.

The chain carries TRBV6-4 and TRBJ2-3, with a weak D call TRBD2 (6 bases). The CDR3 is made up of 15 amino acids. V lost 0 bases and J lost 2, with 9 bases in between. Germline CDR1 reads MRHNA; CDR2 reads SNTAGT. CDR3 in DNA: TGTGCCAGCAGTGACTCGGGACTGATCACAGATACGCAGTATTTT. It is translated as CASSDSGLITDTQYF.